This T cell receptor beta chain is from a study of spatial heterogeneity in lung cancer. Study-wide results and caveats: Blood contained ubiquitous expanded tumor TCRs more at resection than at follow-up.

One entry per CDR3 protein results from TCRdb running MiXCR on the 5' RACE reads. The table shows over 90,000 distinct CDR3 sequences, with approximately 8.6% occurring only once. This clonotype showed up just a few times. Antigen unknown. Noted time point: sample taken at primary tumor resection. Without sorting, whole RNA was sequenced from tumor, nontumor lung or frozen PBMC. The CDR3 runs 15 residues. The V gene's germline CDR1 is LGHDT and CDR2 YNNKEL (reference sequence). Between the trimmed V and J ends, which lost 0 bases and 10 bases, there was a span of 18 bases. This clonotype was sampled from a male donor with early-stage non-small cell lung cancer. J is TRBJ1-1 and V is TRBV3-1; TRBD1 might be the D (5 bases). The source material was PBMCs, sampled at surgery. The CDR3 is CASSQDLGRGVGAFF. CDR3 coding DNA: TGTGCCAGCAGCCAAGATCTGGGACGCGGCGTAGGAGCTTTCTTT. The variable domain in full, with the rest retrieved from reference TRBV3-1 and TRBJ1-1, is DTAVSQTPKYLVTQMGNDKSIKCEQNLGHDTMYWYKQDSKKFLKIMFSYNNKELIINETVPNRFSPKSPDKAHLNLHINSLELGDSAVYFCASSQDLGRGVGAFFGQGTRLTVV.